These 23 T cell receptor beta chains were all obtained from the same sample, sequenced in a study of cytomegalovirus exposure and HLA in healthy donors. PCR primers comprised 60 Vbeta and 13 Jbeta primers. TCRdb keeps only in-frame clones here, not all; method: immunoSEQ multiplex PCR. This sample carries more than 140,000 clones, approximately 80% of them seen once, and the ten largest clones take 5.7%. The sample was PBMCs. These TCRs come from a man aged 25-45 years in good health and CMV-seropositive.

The chain couples TRBV7-2 to TRBJ1-2, with 10 bases aligning to TRBD1. The CDR3 covers 16 residues. V lost 5 bases, J lost 6 bases, and 12 bases stayed unmatched. Looked up from germline, CDR1 is SGHTA and CDR2 is FQGNSA. This CDR3 is CASSPLLGTGDDGYTF. Here the CDR3 DNA reads TGTGCCAGCAGCCCCCTTTTAGGGACAGGGGACGATGGCTACACCTTC.

This clone has more than one count but fewer than ten. The rearrangement uses TRBV10-2 and TRBJ1-6; D is perhaps TRBD1 (6 bases). This CDR3 has 14 amino acids. Germline CDR1 reads WSHSY; CDR2 reads SAAADI. V was pared by 3 bases and J by 5 bases, with 8 bases between. The CDR3 sequence: CASSDGTNNSPLHF. CDR3 nucleotides: TGCGCCAGCAGTGACGGGACAAATAATTCACCCCTCCACTTT.

V is TRBV19 and J is TRBJ2-3; 9 bases align to TRBD2. Germline CDR1 is LNHDA and CDR2 is SQIVND (reference sequence). The CDR3 is 15 amino acids. Germline trimming cut 10 bases from V and 2 bases from J; bases unmatched to any gene: 10. The CDR3 protein is CATGQREVITDTQYF. CDR3 nucleotide sequence: TGTGCCACCGGGCAGCGGGAGGTTATCACAGATACGCAGTATTTT.

This sequence joins TRBV7-6 and TRBJ2-3, with 7 bases fitting TRBD1. The ends lost 5 bases at V and 0 bases at J; junction bases unmatched: 5. CDR1 is SGHVS and CDR2 is FNYEAQ in the germline V gene. This CDR3 contains 15 residues. Here the CDR3 reads CASSPRTGSTDTQYF. The CDR3 DNA sequence: TGTGCCAGCAGCCCCCGGACAGGAAGCACAGATACGCAGTATTTT.

The V call is TRBV30, the J call TRBJ2-2, with 11 bases that match TRBD1. This CDR3 region has 13 residues. Germline V gene sequence: CDR1 GTSNPN, CDR2 SVGIG (reference sequence). Losses at the gene ends were 3 bases for V and 8 bases for J; bases not matched to a gene: 2. The CDR3 here is CAWRDRGQGELFF. The CDR3 DNA is TGTGCCTGGAGGGACAGGGGGCAAGGGGAGCTGTTTTTT.

The chain couples TRBV5-1 to TRBJ2-5; 8 nucleotides match TRBD1. In germline, CDR1 is SGHRS, CDR2 YFSETQ. The trim removed 4 bases at V and 4 bases at J, leaving 9 bases unmatched. The CDR3 totals 15 residues. The CDR3 DNA sequence: TGCGCCAGCAGCCCGGGCGGACAGGGTTTAGAGACCCAGTACTTC. As protein: CASSPGGQGLETQYF.

The V call is TRBV6-5, the J call TRBJ2-7; possibly TRBD1 for D (5 bases). CDR1 is MNHEY, CDR2 SVGAGI, per germline. V lost 2 bases to trimming and J lost 5 bases, with 16 bases between them. The length of the CDR3 is 15 residues. The CDR3 loop is CASSYASGNRNEQYF. The CDR3 DNA sequence: TGTGCCAGCAGTTACGCTTCAGGGAATCGGAACGAGCAGTACTTC.

The CDR3 nucleotides are TGTGCCAGCAGTGAAGAGGGGGGGGCCGGAAACATTCAGTACTTC. Encoded protein: CASSEEGGAGNIQYF. The rearrangement joins TRBV6-4 to TRBJ2-4; perhaps TRBD2 as D (7 bases). The length of the CDR3 is 15 residues. Per the germline V gene, CDR1 is MRHNA and CDR2 is SNTAGT. V was shortened by 3 bases and J by 6 bases, with 15 bases between the two germline ends.

Only a few counts were recorded for this clone. V gene TRBV9 combines with J gene TRBJ2-7; weak D call: TRBD2 (6 bases). V was pared by 3 bases and J by 2 bases, with 12 bases between. The germline gives CDR1 SGDLS, CDR2 YYNGEE. CDR3 length: 14 residues. CDR3: CASSGRDLTYEQYF. The CDR3 DNA reads TGTGCCAGCAGCGGACGGGACTTAACCTACGAGCAGTACTTC.

CDR3 loop: CASSKTGGRSYEQYF. The CDR3, as DNA: TGTGCCAGTTCTAAAACCGGGGGGCGGTCGTACGAGCAGTACTTC. This sequence joins TRBV25-1 and TRBJ2-7, with D perhaps TRBD2 (7 bases). The CDR3 is 15 residues long. V shed 9 bases and J shed 4 bases, with 22 bases lying between them. The germline V gene encodes CDR1 MGHDK and CDR2 SYGVNS.

J is TRBJ2-7 and V is TRBV5-1, with 9 bases matching TRBD2. CDR3 length equals 17 residues. Losses at the gene ends were 0 bases for V and 5 bases for J; bases not matched to a gene: 12. Germline assignment: CDR1 SGHRS and CDR2 YFSETQ. The CDR3 region has the DNA TGCGCCAGCAGCTTGGTCCCCCCTGGGCGGGAGGGCCACGAGCAGTACTTC. Its translation is CASSLVPPGREGHEQYF. The variable domain in full, completed from reference TRBV5-1 and TRBJ2-7, reads KAGVTQTPRYLIKTRGQQVTLSCSPISGHRSVSWYQQTPGQGLQFLFEYFSETQRNKGNFPGRFSGRQFSNSRSEMNVSTLELGDSALYLCASSLVPPGREGHEQYFGPGTRLTVT.

The chain joins TRBV19 to TRBJ2-7, with 8 bases matching TRBD2. CDR1 is LNHDA, CDR2 SQIVND, per germline (reference sequence). V lost 0 bases and J lost 3; bases outside the gene matches: 4. The CDR3 is made up of 15 amino acids. The CDR3 is CASSIELAAGYEQYF. DNA of the CDR3: TGTGCCAGTAGTATAGAACTAGCGGCGGGCTACGAGCAGTACTTC.

The genes are TRBV28 and TRBJ2-6; 10 nucleotides match TRBD1. Germline-derived CDR1 and CDR2 are MDHEN and SYDVKM. V shed 7 bases and J 4 bases; nucleotides not matched to a gene: 7. The CDR3 length is 16 residues. The CDR3 DNA is TGTGCCAGCAACGACAGGGGGCTAAGAGGGGCCAACGTCCTGACTTTC. Its translation: CASNDRGLRGANVLTF.

The V gene is TRBV15, the J gene TRBJ2-1; 7 positions match TRBD2. Germline CDR1 and CDR2: LNHNV and YYDKDF (reference sequence). The CDR3 is 15 residues long. V dropped 1 base and J dropped 4; count of bases not matched to a gene: 4. CDR3 sequence (DNA): TGTGCCACCAGCAGAGGGACTAGAGGTTACAATGAGCAGTTCTTC. Its translation is CATSRGTRGYNEQFF.

CDR3 residues: CASSLLDWGQETQYF. The CDR3 nucleotides read TGTGCCAGCAGCCTCCTGGACTGGGGCCAAGAGACCCAGTACTTC. V is TRBV7-2 and J is TRBJ2-5, with TRBD2 as a possible D gene (5 bases). In germline, CDR1 is SGHTA, CDR2 FQGNSA. V lost 5 bases and J lost 1, with 14 bases in between. CDR3 length: 15 amino acids.

The chain uses TRBV19 and TRBJ1-4; TRBD1 aligns across 9 bases. With 9 bases clipped from V and 4 bases from J, the junction kept 12 bases outside the gene matches. The CDR3 has 16 amino acids. Germline assignment: CDR1 LNHDA and CDR2 SQIVND (reference sequence). The CDR3 region is CASSDRTGGGNEKLFF. CDR3 sequence (DNA): TGTGCCAGCAGTGATAGAACAGGGGGCGGTAATGAAAAACTGTTTTTT.

The chain is built from TRBV6-1 and TRBJ2-1, with 9 positions matching TRBD2. The CDR3 covers 14 residues. Losses at the gene ends were 6 bases for V and 7 bases for J; bases not matched to a gene: 7. Germline V gives CDR1 MNHNS, CDR2 SASEGT. CDR3 DNA: TGTGCCAGCAGCGGGACTAGCCATTCAAATGAGCAGTTCTTC. This translates into CASSGTSHSNEQFF.

The chain has TRBV7-2 and TRBJ1-2; 7 bases line up with TRBD1. The CDR3 has 13 amino acids. Looked up from germline, CDR1 is SGHTA and CDR2 is FQGNSA. Germline trimming cut 5 bases from V and 4 bases from J; bases unmatched to any gene: 4. For the CDR3, the DNA is TGTGCCAGCAGCCCAGACAGGGCCTATGGCTACACCTTC. This translates into CASSPDRAYGYTF.

This clone was seen once. Other DNA sequences within the sample encode an identical CDR3. This chain joins TRBV9 and TRBJ1-2; D remains unclear. The CDR3 loop spans 16 amino acids. V lost 4 bases, J lost 4 bases, and 20 bases lay in between. Germline V gene lookup returns CDR1 SGDLS and CDR2 YYNGEE. Written as DNA, the CDR3 is TGTGCCAGCAGCCCGCGGGCCCCCGGGTGGGTCTATGGCTACACCTTC. Its translation is CASSPRAPGWVYGYTF.

CDR3 residues: CASRPRPTLYGYTF. The DNA for the CDR3 is TGTGCCAGCAGACCTCGCCCAACTCTCTATGGCTACACCTTC. V gene TRBV28 combines with J gene TRBJ1-2; D uncertain. The CDR3 has 14 residues. Germline V gene data show CDR1 as MDHEN and CDR2 as SYDVKM. The V gene lost 6 bases and the J gene lost 4 bases, with 15 bases spanning the gap.

The chain is built from TRBV7-9 and TRBJ2-1; 11 bases line up with TRBD2. The CDR3 length is 16 residues. Germline V lookup: CDR1 SEHNR, CDR2 FQNEAQ (reference sequence). The junction had 8 bases not matched to a gene; V was cut back by 5 bases and J by 5 bases. Here the CDR3 DNA reads TGTGCCAGCAGCCCGTCACTAGCGGGAGAAGACAATGAGCAGTTCTTC. This translates into CASSPSLAGEDNEQFF.

The chain carries TRBV5-4 and TRBJ1-6; D remains unclear. The V end lost 1 base, the J end lost 8 bases, and 13 bases lay between the germline ends. Germline assignment: CDR1 SGHNT and CDR2 YYREEE (reference sequence). This CDR3 spans 15 amino acids. DNA of the CDR3: TGTGCCAGCAGCTTGAGAGGGAATAACGATTCACCCCTCCACTTT. It is translated as CASSLRGNNDSPLHF.

The chain has TRBV27 and TRBJ1-3; D gene uncertain. CDR3 length equals 16 residues. Germline CDR1 reads MNHEY; CDR2 reads SMNVEV (reference sequence). V lost 3 bases and J lost 4, with 16 bases in between. CDR3 DNA sequence: TGTGCCAGCAGTTTGGCCGGGTCGGGTGAGGGAAACACCATATATTTT. Translation gives CASSLAGSGEGNTIYF.